The 18 T cell receptor beta chains reported below all come from one sample, sequenced in a study of blood T cells in healthy people across ages. A sample-barcoded 5' primer and a J-beta primer mix were used in a second PCR of roughly 7 to 12 cycles. TCRdb reanalysed the 5' RACE reads using MiXCR and keeps one entry per CDR3 protein. The sample lists roughly 700,000 distinct CDR3 sequences, roughly 49% occurring once. The sample taken for sequencing was blood. These TCRs come from a woman aged 55-69 years in good health.

V and J are TRBV20-1 and TRBJ2-5, with 10 bases matching TRBD2. Germline V gene data show CDR1 as DFQATT and CDR2 as SNEGSKA (reference sequence). The CDR3 loop spans 15 amino acids. CDR3: CRGVGLAGVGETQYF. The CDR3 DNA is TGCAGGGGTGTTGGGCTAGCGGGAGTGGGCGAGACCCAGTACTTC.

The rearrangement joins TRBV9 to TRBJ2-1; 9 bases fit TRBD2. Germline V CDR1 and CDR2: SGDLS, YYNGEE. CDR3 length: 16 amino acids. After removal of 4 bases from V and 7 bases from J, the junction contained 12 bases not matched to a gene. The CDR3 spells CASSLTGAGGWNEQFF. The CDR3 DNA follows: TGTGCCAGCAGCCTCACGGGAGCGGGAGGATGGAATGAGCAGTTCTTC.

The table lists this clonotype with many counts. With a much larger clone just one base away, this may be a read error. V gene TRBV13 combines with J gene TRBJ2-7; the D gene could be TRBD1 or TRBD2 (5 bases each). This CDR3 contains 15 residues. V dropped 3 bases and J dropped 2 bases, with 14 bases sitting between them. Germline values: CDR1 PRHDT, CDR2 FYEKMQ (reference sequence). This CDR3 is CASSFGGSRAYEQYF. Here the CDR3 DNA reads TGTGCCAGCAGCTTTGGGGGAAGCCGTGCCTACGAGCAGTACTTC.

Written as DNA, the CDR3 is TGCGCCAGCAGCCAAGAGGGCAGGACCGAAGAGACCCAGTACTTC. Translating it yields CASSQEGRTEETQYF. The V gene is TRBV4-3, the J gene TRBJ2-5; D ambiguous. CDR3 length: 15 amino acids. Germline CDR1 and CDR2: LGHNA and YSLEER. With 0 bases removed from V and 3 bases from J, the gap between germline ends came to 11 bases.

V is TRBV2 and J is TRBJ1-5, with 7 bases identical to TRBD1. Germline V gene lookup returns CDR1 SNHLY and CDR2 FYNNEI. The CDR3 totals 14 residues. V was pared by 8 bases and J by 6 bases, with 10 bases of the junction left unmatched. The CDR3 loop is CASCDRDVGQPQHF. CDR3 DNA sequence: TGTGCCAGCTGCGACAGGGACGTAGGTCAGCCCCAGCATTTT.

This clonotype came up a few times. The CDR3 spells CASSAMGSGSPGELFF. CDR3 sequence (DNA): TGTGCCAGCAGCGCCATGGGAAGCGGGAGTCCCGGGGAGCTGTTTTTT. This chain connects TRBV9 to TRBJ2-2, with TRBD2 matching over 8 bases. The length of the CDR3 is 16 residues. Germline V gene lookup returns CDR1 SGDLS and CDR2 YYNGEE. J was trimmed by 6 bases and V by 3 bases; bases with no gene match: 10.

This clonotype was detected only a few times. The chain has TRBV7-2 and TRBJ2-5; perhaps TRBD1 as D (6 bases). The last part of the DNA fits TRBJ2-7 better; the J call may be wrong. This CDR3 comprises 13 residues. Germline CDR1 SGHTA, CDR2 FQGNSA. The CDR3 DNA follows: TGTGCCAGCAGCCCCGGACAGACAACCGAGCAGTACTTC. Residues: CASSPGQTTEQYF.

This clonotype was found many times. The rearrangement joins TRBV7-8 to TRBJ1-5, with no clear D. V was pared by 2 bases and J by 7 bases, with 6 bases between. This CDR3 has 12 amino acids. Germline CDR1 reads SGHVS; CDR2 reads FQNEAQ. Here the CDR3 DNA reads TGTGCCAGCAGCTTACCCGCCCAGCCCCAGCATTTT. This sequence encodes CASSLPAQPQHF.

The chain employs TRBV12-3 or TRBV12-4 and TRBJ1-6, with 7 bases identical to TRBD1. The length of the CDR3 is 12 residues. Trimming at V came to 6 bases and at J to 8 bases, leaving 1 base not matched to a gene. The CDR3 nucleotides read TGTGCCAGCAGAACAGGGGATTCACCCCTCCACTTT. It encodes CASRTGDSPLHF.

The rearrangement links TRBV18 to TRBJ2-5; possibly TRBD1 for D (6 bases). The J call is doubtful: the DNA matches TRBJ2-7 better. Per germline, CDR1 KGHSH and CDR2 LQKENI. The CDR3 sequence is 17 residues long. Written as DNA, the CDR3 is TGTGCCAGCTCCAATAATTTAGGCCGACGAGGGGGAGACGAGCAGTACTTC. The encoded protein is CASSNNLGRRGGDEQYF.

The chain carries TRBV7-2 and TRBJ2-3; either TRBD1 or TRBD2 may fit D (6 bases each). The length of the CDR3 is 14 residues. The germline CDR1 and CDR2 sequences are SGHTA and FQGNSA. Trimming took 2 bases from V and 6 from J, leaving 12 bases between them. CDR3 nucleotides: TGTGCCAGCAGCTTATTAAGGGGGACTGATACGCAGTATTTT. This translates into CASSLLRGTDTQYF.

CDR3 nucleotide sequence: TGTGCCAGCAGCTTTGGGGAGGGCCCTCACAATGAGCAGTTCTTC. Translated: CASSFGEGPHNEQFF. V is TRBV7-2 and J is TRBJ2-1; 7 nucleotides agree with TRBD2. The CDR3 extends over 15 amino acids. After removal of 3 bases from V and 5 bases from J, the junction contained 7 bases not matched to a gene. Germline V gene sequence: CDR1 SGHTA, CDR2 FQGNSA.

This clonotype came up once. The chain is built from TRBV29-1 and TRBJ2-3, with 8 bases that match TRBD2. CDR3 length: 15 residues. Germline CDR1 SQVTM, CDR2 ANQGSEA. J lost 8 bases, V lost 1 base, and 11 bases had no gene match. The CDR3 sequence is CSVEAGTSLGPTQYF. In DNA form, the CDR3 reads TGCAGCGTTGAAGCGGGGACTAGTCTGGGCCCTACGCAGTATTTT.

Here the CDR3 reads CASSLPTGTYNEQFF. The CDR3 coding sequence is TGCGCCAGCAGCTTACCGACAGGGACTTACAATGAGCAGTTCTTC. The chain joins TRBV5-1 to TRBJ2-1; D may be TRBD1 (7 bases). Germline assignment: CDR1 SGHRS and CDR2 YFSETQ. V lost 2 bases and J lost 4, with 13 bases in between. This CDR3 region has 15 residues. The whole variable domain, filled in from reference TRBV5-1 and TRBJ2-1, reads KAGVTQTPRYLIKTRGQQVTLSCSPISGHRSVSWYQQTPGQGLQFLFEYFSETQRNKGNFPGRFSGRQFSNSRSEMNVSTLELGDSALYLCASSLPTGTYNEQFFGPGTRLTVL.

The CDR3 is CASSVRLDSEEETQYF. The CDR3 coding sequence is TGTGCCAGCAGCGTGAGGTTGGACAGTGAAGAAGAGACCCAGTACTTC. J is TRBJ2-5 and V is TRBV9, with D possibly matching TRBD1 (6 bases). Trimming removed 2 bases at V and 3 bases at J, with 17 bases between. The CDR3 loop spans 16 amino acids. Germline-derived CDR1 and CDR2 are SGDLS and YYNGEE.

CDR3 amino acids: CASSYGFMNTEAFF. In DNA form, the CDR3 reads TGTGCCAGCAGCTACGGTTTCATGAACACTGAAGCTTTCTTT. The gene calls are TRBV5-6 and TRBJ1-1, with D unclear. The V end lost 3 bases, the J end lost 0 bases, and 9 bases lay between the germline ends. Germline V gene data show CDR1 as SGHDT and CDR2 as YYEEEE. This CDR3 contains 14 residues.

This sequence joins TRBV29-1 and TRBJ1-6, with a possible D match to TRBD1 (5 bases). With 4 bases removed from V and 7 bases from J, the gap between germline ends came to 11 bases. CDR3 length: 13 amino acids. Germline V lookup: CDR1 SQVTM, CDR2 ANQGSEA. The CDR3 sequence is CSVGDSSNSPLHF. The CDR3 DNA is TGCAGCGTTGGAGACAGCTCCAATTCACCCCTCCACTTT.

This clonotype has just a few counts. The rearrangement joins TRBV7-2 to TRBJ2-1; possible D gene TRBD1, 6 bases. V shed 6 bases and J shed 1 base, with 28 bases lying between them. The CDR3 covers 20 residues. CDR1 and CDR2 (germline): SGHTA, FQGNSA. CDR3 bases: TGTGCCAGCAGTACCTTGAGCGGTCAGGGGAAGACTGGGTCCTACAATGAGCAGTTCTTC. As protein: CASSTLSGQGKTGSYNEQFF.